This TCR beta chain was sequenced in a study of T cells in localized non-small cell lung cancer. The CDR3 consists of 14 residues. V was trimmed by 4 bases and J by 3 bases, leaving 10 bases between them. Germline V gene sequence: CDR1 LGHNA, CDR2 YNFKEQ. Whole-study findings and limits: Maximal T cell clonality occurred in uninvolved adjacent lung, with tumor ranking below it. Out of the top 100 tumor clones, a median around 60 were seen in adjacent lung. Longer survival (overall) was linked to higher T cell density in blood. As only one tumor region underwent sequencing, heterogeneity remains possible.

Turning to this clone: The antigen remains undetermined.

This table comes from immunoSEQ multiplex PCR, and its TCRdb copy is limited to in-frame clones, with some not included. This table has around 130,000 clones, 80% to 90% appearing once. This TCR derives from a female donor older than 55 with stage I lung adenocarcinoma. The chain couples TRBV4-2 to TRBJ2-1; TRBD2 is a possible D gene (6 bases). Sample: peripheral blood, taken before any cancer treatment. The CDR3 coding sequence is TGTGCCAGCAGCCCGATCGGGGGCTACAATGAGCAGTTCTTC. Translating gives CASSPIGGYNEQFF.